This T cell receptor (beta chain) originates from a study of shared T cell receptors in the human thymus. Sequenced by immunoSEQ multiplex PCR; TCRdb stores in-frame clones only, minus some. The sample consists of roughly 410,000 clones, more than 85% of them appearing once. Germline CDR1 SEHNR, CDR2 FQNEAQ (reference sequence). The CDR3 has 12 amino acids. The V end was cut by 3 bases, the J end by 3 bases, with 3 bases between. The specimen sequenced was thymocytes. The clonotype originates from a human donor. V usage is TRBV7-9 and J usage is TRBJ1-5, with no clear D. DNA of the CDR3: TGTGCCAGCAGCTTTCCCAATCAGCCCCAGCATTTT. Amino acids: CASSFPNQPQHF.